The 9 T cell receptor beta chains given below trace back to one sample, sequenced in a study of cytomegalovirus exposure and HLA in healthy donors. Amplification used 60 Vbeta primers and 13 Jbeta primers. Assay: immunoSEQ multiplex PCR; the TCRdb copy retains only in-frame clones and omits some. The table lists roughly 140,000 clones, 64% of them singletons. What was sequenced was PBMCs. All receptors come from a woman aged 25-40 years in good health and CMV-seropositive.

This sequence joins TRBV5-1 and TRBJ1-2; TRBD1 matches at 7 bases. Germline assignment: CDR1 SGHRS and CDR2 YFSETQ. This CDR3 spans 15 amino acids. Losses at the gene ends were 4 bases for V and 2 bases for J; bases not matched to a gene: 8. CDR3 amino acids: CASSLNRGRNYGYTF. CDR3 DNA sequence: TGCGCCAGCAGCCTTAACAGGGGTCGGAACTATGGCTACACCTTC. Filled out from reference TRBV5-1 and TRBJ1-2, the complete variable domain reads KAGVTQTPRYLIKTRGQQVTLSCSPISGHRSVSWYQQTPGQGLQFLFEYFSETQRNKGNFPGRFSGRQFSNSRSEMNVSTLELGDSALYLCASSLNRGRNYGYTFGSGTRLTVV.

The rearrangement joins TRBV4-1 to TRBJ1-4, with a weak D call TRBD1 (6 bases). Per germline, CDR1 MGHRA and CDR2 YSYEKL. This CDR3 spans 13 amino acids. V was clipped by 4 bases and J by 7 bases, with 10 bases between them. The DNA of the CDR3 is TGCGCCAGCAGCCGCAGGGGCTCTGAAAAACTGTTTTTT. Protein product: CASSRRGSEKLFF.

The table lists this clone with a few counts. The genes are TRBV6-5 and TRBJ2-6; tentatively, D is TRBD1 (5 bases). V dropped 0 bases and J dropped 3 bases, with 9 bases sitting between them. The V gene's germline CDR1 is MNHEY and CDR2 SVGAGI. This CDR3 is 16 amino acids long. CDR3 sequence: CASSYSGPVGANVLTF. For the CDR3, the DNA is TGTGCCAGCAGTTACTCGGGGCCCGTTGGGGCCAACGTCCTGACTTTC.

The chain couples TRBV13 to TRBJ1-1, with TRBD1 identical over 10 bases. The CDR3 length is 15 residues. The germline V gene has CDR1 PRHDT and CDR2 FYEKMQ (reference sequence). V was pared by 4 bases and J by 4 bases, with 6 bases of the junction left unmatched. CDR3: CASSSPGTGVTEAFF. CDR3 sequence (DNA): TGTGCCAGCAGCTCGCCCGGGACAGGGGTCACTGAAGCTTTCTTT.

The V gene is TRBV30, the J gene TRBJ2-7; the match to TRBD2 covers 10 bases. Germline values: CDR1 GTSNPN, CDR2 SVGIG (reference sequence). V was clipped by 2 bases and J by 3 bases; unmatched bases: 4. The CDR3 consists of 14 residues. The CDR3: CAWSRASGSYEQYF. For the CDR3, the DNA is TGTGCCTGGAGTCGGGCTAGCGGGAGCTACGAGCAGTACTTC.

V and J are TRBV5-1 and TRBJ2-7; D may be TRBD2 (6 bases). Trimming cost V 3 bases and J 6 bases, with 13 bases left between them. The germline gives CDR1 SGHRS, CDR2 YFSETQ. CDR3 length equals 13 residues. CDR3 residues: CASSSRLVAEQYF. DNA for the CDR3: TGCGCCAGCAGCTCGAGACTAGTAGCCGAGCAGTACTTC.

This chain links TRBV29-1 with TRBJ1-4; TRBD1 matches at 7 bases. Germline V gene data show CDR1 as SQVTM and CDR2 as ANQGSEA. V lost 0 bases and J lost 7; bases outside the gene matches: 5. This CDR3 has 14 amino acids. The CDR3 DNA follows: TGCAGCGTTGAAGATCTGAGGGGGCGTGAAAAACTGTTTTTT. It specifies CSVEDLRGREKLFF.

The rearrangement joins TRBV5-1 to TRBJ1-1; 10 nucleotides match TRBD1. CDR1 is SGHRS and CDR2 is YFSETQ in the germline V gene. After removal of 2 bases from V and 3 bases from J, the junction contained 1 base not matched to a gene. The CDR3 has 14 residues. The CDR3 DNA reads TGCGCCAGCAGCTTAGGGACAGGGGACACTGAAGCTTTCTTT. Amino acid sequence: CASSLGTGDTEAFF.

This clone was seen once. The rearrangement uses TRBV11-2 and TRBJ1-1, with D maybe TRBD1 (6 bases). The germline CDR1 and CDR2 sequences are SGHAT and FQNNGV. Trimming cost V 3 bases and J 2 bases, with 22 bases left between them. There are 18 residues in the CDR3. CDR3 DNA sequence: TGTGCCAGCAGCTTCTTTATCGCTTGGACAGACCTTAACACTGAAGCTTTCTTT. This codes for CASSFFIAWTDLNTEAFF.